This T cell receptor (beta chain) was profiled in a study of CD8+ T cells in alopecia areata. Study background: Tofacitinib therapy took 6 to 18 months; 6 months off drug came after.

The germline gives CDR1 SNHLY, CDR2 FYNNEI. The CDR3 length is 12 residues. V gave up 4 bases and J gave up 4 bases, with 6 bases separating them. As regards this clone: Its antigen is unknown.

Extracted RNA was reverse transcribed into cDNA, the sequencing template. The data were produced by immunoSEQ multiplex PCR, yet TCRdb's version contains in-frame clones alone and is incomplete. The sample records some 120,000 clones, over 50% being singletons. Study findings and constraints: In scalp samples, resident alphabeta T cells of normal skin are also sequenced. Lesional scalp, especially alopecia totalis/universalis, showed higher clonality than normal scalp. Compared with mice, patients displayed less clear TCR sharing, possibly for HLA-related reasons.

Here the sequenced sample was CD4+ T cells sorted from blood, taken at week 0. The receptor's source is a human donor with alopecia areata. The chain joins TRBV2 to TRBJ2-3; D not resolved. Here the CDR3 DNA reads TGTGCCAGCAGTGGGACCTCAGATACGCAGTATTTT. This gives the protein CASSGTSDTQYF. Complete variable domain (other parts from reference TRBV2 and TRBJ2-3): EPEVTQTPSHQVTQMGQEVILRCVPISNHLYFYWYRQILGQKVEFLVSFYNNEISEKSEIFDDQFSVERPDGSNFTLKIRSTKLEDSAMYFCASSGTSDTQYFGPGTRLTVL.